Listed here are 2 T cell receptor beta chains from one sample, sequenced in a study of technical replicates of blood from several donors (dated by TCRdb to about 2017). Libraries were constructed by the immunoSEQ multiplex PCR assay. TCRdb took over this immuneACCESS table, retaining in-frame rearrangements with V and J assigned. Such tables are incomplete; in checked studies, under half of the missing clones stem from an unresolved V gene, and the remainder is unexplained. This sample gives about 80,000 clones in total; 70% to 90% of them show up just once. In total, the top ten clones hold roughly 0.38% of the sample. Specimen: T cells isolated from PBMCs. Receptors were obtained from a human donor in good health.

The rearrangement uses TRBV27 and TRBJ1-2; D perhaps matches TRBD1 (6 bases). Between the trimmed V and J ends, which lost 2 bases and 2 bases, there was a span of 6 bases. The germline V gene encodes CDR1 MNHEY and CDR2 SMNVEV (reference sequence). This CDR3 contains 13 residues. CDR3 coding DNA: TGTGCCAGCAGTTTAGGACAGAACTATGGCTACACCTTC. Its translation is CASSLGQNYGYTF.

The V call is TRBV27, the J call TRBJ1-4, with 8 bases fitting TRBD1. From germline, CDR1 is MNHEY and CDR2 SMNVEV (reference sequence). The CDR3 covers 14 residues. V lost 1 base to trimming and J lost 6 bases; unmatched junction nucleotides: 1. The CDR3 region is CASSLWTGHEKLFF. CDR3 nucleotides: TGTGCCAGCAGTTTATGGACAGGGCATGAAAAACTGTTTTTT.